This TCR beta chain is drawn from a study of chronic HIV infection and antiretroviral therapy (dated by TCRdb to between 2014 and 2017). From the germline V gene, CDR1 is SGHTA and CDR2 is FQGNSA. Clipping removes 5 bases from V and 10 bases from J, with 20 as the unmatched junction base count. Inclusive of the bounding cysteine and phenylalanine, the CDR3 is 18 residues long. Of the read, only the CDR3 DNA is kept; its 54 bases are in frame from base 1. The library was made by 5' RACE. The data were produced on an Illumina MiSeq. The raw public reads went through TCRdb reprocessing: fastp at Q25, MiXCR clone calling, in-frame beta chains kept. All rows with the same CDR3 protein become a single entry with the most common DNA and genes. Within this sample are over 40,000 distinct CDR3 sequences, with under 20% of them counted one time only. Over 2.5% of the sample comes from the top ten. This clonotype was counted between two and nine times. Its target antigen remains unknown. Base qualities are not provided; no much larger clone lies one nucleotide away.

The chain is encoded by TRBV7-2 joined to TRBJ2-1; the junction holds 10 bases that match TRBD2. This receptor was identified in an adult who had HIV and had not received antiretroviral therapy, or was an uninfected healthy control (not recorded which). The material sequenced was peripheral blood. The bases are TGTGCCAGCAGCCAACGCCAGCGTGGCACTAGCGGGGCAGGCGAGCAGTTCTTC. This gives the protein CASSQRQRGTSGAGEQFF.